Included here is one T cell receptor (beta chain) sequence, with context. Healthy HIV-negative adults with no recent acute infections or vaccinations were recruited as donors. The V and J ends lost 4 bases and 0 bases respectively, with 6 bases between them. This CDR3 contains 14 residues. Germline V gene lookup returns CDR1 MDHEN and CDR2 SYDVKM. Assay: immunoSEQ multiplex PCR; the TCRdb copy retains only in-frame clones and omits some. This sample has 2 million to 2.5 million clones, with approximately 96% found just once. The data were taken from a study of shared clonotypes between healthy human individuals.

J is TRBJ2-2 and V is TRBV28; D not certain. The TCR was taken from a man aged 18 to 30 in good health. Material for sequencing was naive CD4+ T cells sorted from blood. Stated subset: CD45RA+ positively selected. In DNA, the CDR3 is TGTGCCAGCAGTTGGGTAGCGAACACCGGGGAGCTGTTTTTT. Translation: CASSWVANTGELFF.